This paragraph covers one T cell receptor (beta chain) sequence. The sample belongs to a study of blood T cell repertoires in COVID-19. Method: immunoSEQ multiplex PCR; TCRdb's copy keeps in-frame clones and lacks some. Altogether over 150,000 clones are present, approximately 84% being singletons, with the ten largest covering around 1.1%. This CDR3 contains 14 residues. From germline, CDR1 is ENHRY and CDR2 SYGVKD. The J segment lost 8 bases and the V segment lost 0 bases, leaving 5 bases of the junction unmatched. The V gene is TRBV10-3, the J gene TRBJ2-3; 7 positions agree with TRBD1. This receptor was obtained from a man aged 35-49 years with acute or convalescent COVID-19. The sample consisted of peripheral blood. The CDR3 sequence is CAISESGTEGTQYF. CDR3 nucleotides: TGTGCCATCAGTGAGTCCGGGACAGAAGGTACGCAGTATTTT.